A single TCR beta chain is shown here with its context. TCRdb's copy holds only in-frame clones and misses some; the assay was immunoSEQ multiplex PCR. The sample includes under 30,000 clones, over 75% seen only once; the top ten take roughly 8.6%. This record belongs to a study of preoperative IRX-2 immunotherapy in early breast cancer. Treatment here: preoperative locoregional IRX-2 cytokine immunotherapy. Preoperative locoregional IRX-2 cytokine immunotherapy was tested in the phase Ib source study. This CDR3 is built from 15 residues. The trim removed 8 bases at V and 5 bases at J, leaving 11 bases unmatched. The V gene's germline CDR1 is ENHRY and CDR2 SYGVKD.

This specimen consisted of tumor tissue, obtained after IRX-2 immunotherapy. The TCR comes from a human donor with breast cancer. V is TRBV10-3 and J is TRBJ2-2, with 7 bases aligning to TRBD1. The CDR3 is CAIGRETGNTGELFF. In DNA form, the CDR3 reads TGTGCCATCGGAAGAGAGACAGGGAATACCGGGGAGCTGTTTTTT.